Here is one TCR beta chain with its context. The target antigen is unknown. The second PCR ran about 6 to 11 cycles with a sample-barcoded 5' primer and J-beta primers. A template-switch adaptor that had 12 random nucleotides put a tag on each cDNA molecule. Each CDR3 protein gets one entry after TCRdb re-called the 5' RACE reads with MiXCR. The data hold about 400,000 distinct CDR3 sequences, with 52% observed a single time. The source of the sample is a study of blood T cells in healthy people across ages. Each sample used at least 6 million PBMCs. Study-wide results and limits: As age increased, TCR beta diversity per million T cells fell in a roughly linear fashion. Observed TCR beta diversity showed a strong correlation with the percentage of naive T cells as measured by flow cytometry.

V was pared by 5 bases and J by 7 bases, with 11 bases of the junction left unmatched. The germline CDR1 and CDR2 sequences are MNHEY and SMNVEV (reference sequence). This CDR3 has 15 residues. The TCR originated in a man aged 60 to 69 in good health. The sample consisted of blood. This rearrangement joins TRBV27 to TRBJ1-2; 9 bases line up with TRBD1. The CDR3 coding sequence is TGTGCCAGCAGTACGCACAGGGGGCCCCTCGGTGGCTACACCTTC. This gives the protein CASSTHRGPLGGYTF.